These 14 T cell receptor beta chains share one sample of origin, sequenced in a study of cytomegalovirus exposure and HLA in healthy donors. Vbeta (60) and Jbeta (13) primers were used in the PCR. Here immunoSEQ multiplex PCR was the method, and the copy in TCRdb shows in-frame clones only, minus some. The data show 90,000 to 120,000 clones, around 9.1% seen once. The sequenced sample consisted of PBMCs. The receptors originated from a man aged 40-50 years in good health and CMV-seropositive.

A few counts support this clone. This chain uses TRBV7-3 with TRBJ2-2, with a tentative D call TRBD2 (6 bases). The CDR3 spans 15 residues. Looked up from germline, CDR1 is SGHTA and CDR2 is FQGTGA. V was trimmed by 5 bases and J by 5 bases, leaving 15 bases between them. The CDR3, as DNA: TGTGCCAGCAGCCCGCGGGGAGTTTTGACCGGGGAGCTGTTTTTT. Translated: CASSPRGVLTGELFF.

This clone was seen a few times. This sequence joins TRBV15 and TRBJ1-2, with a weak D call TRBD1 (6 bases). This CDR3 is built from 15 residues. V was pared by 0 bases and J by 8 bases, with 16 bases between. Germline V lookup: CDR1 LNHNV, CDR2 YYDKDF (reference sequence). CDR3 residues: CATSRDLMGRGGYTF. The DNA for the CDR3 is TGTGCCACCAGCAGAGATTTAATGGGCAGGGGCGGCTACACCTTC.

The chain is built from TRBV7-9 and TRBJ2-1; D is undetermined. V lost 2 bases to trimming and J lost 9 bases, with 5 bases between them. Germline CDR1 and CDR2: SEHNR and FQNEAQ (reference sequence). This CDR3 is built from 11 residues. CDR3 sequence reads: CASSLLSEQFF. The CDR3 DNA follows: TGTGCCAGCAGCTTATTATCTGAGCAGTTCTTC.

The chain carries TRBV19 and TRBJ1-5, with 10 positions matching TRBD1. J was trimmed by 5 bases and V by 3 bases; bases with no gene match: 10. The V gene's germline CDR1 is LNHDA and CDR2 SQIVND (reference sequence). This CDR3 has 17 residues. The CDR3 DNA reads as TGTGCCAGTAGTATCCCGGGACAGGGGTCCCCACATCAGCCCCAGCATTTT. This gives the protein CASSIPGQGSPHQPQHF.

This chain uses TRBV4-1 with TRBJ2-7; the D is unclear. V was pared by 0 bases and J by 0 bases, with 9 bases between. The CDR3 loop spans 15 amino acids. Germline CDR1 and CDR2: MGHRA and YSYEKL. The CDR3 DNA follows: TGCGCCAGCAGCCAAGATCAGGAAAACTCCTACGAGCAGTACTTC. Translation: CASSQDQENSYEQYF.

The chain recombines TRBV9 with TRBJ1-1; D is undetermined. CDR3 length: 15 amino acids. Trimming removed 4 bases at V and 3 bases at J, with 16 bases between. The germline V gene has CDR1 SGDLS and CDR2 YYNGEE. CDR3 sequence: CASSPRPNRDTEAFF. The CDR3 nucleotides read TGTGCCAGCAGCCCCCGCCCAAACCGGGACACTGAAGCTTTCTTT.

V is TRBV2 and J is TRBJ2-3, with a tentative D call TRBD1 (6 bases). In germline, CDR1 is SNHLY, CDR2 FYNNEI. This CDR3 is built from 15 residues. The ends were cut back, 6 bases at V and 3 bases at J, with 16 bases in the middle. The CDR3 DNA sequence: TGTGCCAGCAGCCCAATGTTAGGGGGTACAGATACGCAGTATTTT. Protein product: CASSPMLGGTDTQYF. Full variable domain (remainder filled in from reference TRBV2 and TRBJ2-3): EPEVTQTPSHQVTQMGQEVILRCVPISNHLYFYWYRQILGQKVEFLVSFYNNEISEKSEIFDDQFSVERPDGSNFTLKIRSTKLEDSAMYFCASSPMLGGTDTQYFGPGTRLTVL.

This clone was seen more than once but under ten times. The junction departs from germline at one end; a sequencing error may be responsible. As DNA, the CDR3 is TGTGCCAGCTCACCAATCCCGGGAGGGCGAGAGGCCCAGTACTTC. This encodes CASSPIPGGREAQYF. The J gene is TRBJ2-5, the V gene TRBV18, with TRBD2 identical over 8 bases. Germline V gene data show CDR1 as KGHSH and CDR2 as LQKENI. There are 15 residues in the CDR3.

V is TRBV5-1 and J is TRBJ2-7; 7 bases align to TRBD1. V lost 6 bases to trimming and J lost 5 bases; unmatched junction nucleotides: 11. CDR1 SGHRS and CDR2 YFSETQ come from the germline V gene. The CDR3 consists of 14 residues. The CDR3 loop is CASKGGQVVHEQYF. DNA of the CDR3: TGCGCCAGCAAAGGCGGACAGGTTGTCCACGAGCAGTACTTC.

Only a few counts were recorded for this clone. This chain links TRBV10-3 with TRBJ2-7; tentative D call: TRBD2 (5 bases). V was cut by 6 bases and J by 1 base, with 13 bases left in between. The CDR3 contains 14 residues. The germline V gene encodes CDR1 ENHRY and CDR2 SYGVKD. The CDR3 DNA is TGTGCCATCAGGGAGGTTAGAGGGTCCTACGAGCAGTACTTC. It encodes CAIREVRGSYEQYF.

CDR3 DNA sequence: TGTGCCAGCAGTTACGAGGGTATTAGCACAGATACGCAGTATTTT. It yields the protein CASSYEGISTDTQYF. The chain recombines TRBV6-5 with TRBJ2-3, with a weak D call TRBD2 (5 bases). Per the germline V gene, CDR1 is MNHEY and CDR2 is SVGAGI. The V end lost 2 bases, the J end lost 0 bases, and 9 bases lay between the germline ends. The CDR3 totals 15 residues.

The sample holds a few counts of this clone. CDR3 protein: CASTHTGTANSPLHF. CDR3 DNA: TGTGCCAGCACCCACACCGGGACAGCAAATTCACCCCTCCACTTT. This chain connects TRBV5-6 to TRBJ1-6, with 7 positions matching TRBD1. Per the germline V gene, CDR1 is SGHDT and CDR2 is YYEEEE. The CDR3 has 15 residues. Trimming removed 6 bases from V and 7 bases from J; junction bases left unmatched: 10.

V and J are TRBV6-1 and TRBJ2-3; D is possibly TRBD2 (5 bases). Trimming stripped 2 bases from V and 0 bases from J, with 9 bases between. Germline CDR1 reads MNHNS; CDR2 reads SASEGT. The CDR3 sequence is 15 residues long. The CDR3 bases are TGTGCCAGCAGTGAACCTAGCTTTAGCACAGATACGCAGTATTTT. This gives the protein CASSEPSFSTDTQYF.

The chain couples TRBV28 to TRBJ1-1; D unresolved. V was trimmed by 4 bases and J by 6 bases, leaving 12 bases between them. Germline CDR1 is MDHEN and CDR2 is SYDVKM. CDR3 length: 13 amino acids. CDR3 sequence reads: CASSYPAVPEAFF. The CDR3 bases are TGTGCCAGCAGTTATCCCGCGGTCCCTGAAGCTTTCTTT.